This TCR beta chain was identified in a study of shared clonotypes between healthy human individuals. Background on the study: The cohort had two women and three men, ages 18 to 49.

Notes on this clone: Its cognate antigen is unknown.

CDR1 SGHNT and CDR2 YYREEE come from the germline V gene (reference sequence). The V end was cut by 4 bases, the J end by 8 bases, with 9 bases between. This CDR3 comprises 12 residues. Broader study findings: Lower generation probabilities were found for non-shared clonotypes than for those shared by all four donors. A generally larger estimated richness was seen in naive subsets than in memory subsets.

None of the donors, who were healthy HIV-negative adults, had recently had acute infections or vaccinations. Profiled with immunoSEQ multiplex PCR; TCRdb holds only in-frame clones, not every one. The data contain 1.4 million or so clones, about 98.5% of them seen just once; the ten biggest clones take up approximately 0.38%. V gene TRBV5-4 combines with J gene TRBJ1-4; D uncertain. Sample: naive CD4+ T cells sorted from blood. The sample's subset: CD45RA+ positively selected. The sequence was collected from a young man in good health. CDR3 DNA sequence: TGTGCCAGCAGCAACGAAGTCGAAAAACTGTTTTTT. Encoded protein: CASSNEVEKLFF.